This passage covers 11 T cell receptor beta chains from one sample sequenced in a study of T cell changes during pregnancy in multiple sclerosis. Assay: immunoSEQ multiplex PCR; the TCRdb copy retains only in-frame clones and omits some. The sample has tens of thousands of clones; 93% are singletons. The sequenced sample was peripheral blood, obtained in the second trimester of pregnancy. These receptors came from a female donor with multiple sclerosis, enrolled in a pregnancy study.

This clone was counted once. The rearrangement joins TRBV2 to TRBJ2-5; D might be TRBD2 (5 bases). Looked up from germline, CDR1 is SNHLY and CDR2 is FYNNEI. The CDR3 length is 14 residues. Between the trimmed V and J ends, which lost 8 bases and 4 bases, there was a span of 17 bases. The CDR3 nucleotides are TGTGCCAGCCGGCAGGACCCAGCGGTAGAGACCCAGTACTTC. This encodes CASRQDPAVETQYF.

The CDR3 DNA follows: TGTGCCAGCAGTGCACAGGGGACTAGCAATCAGCCCCAGCATTTT. Encoded protein: CASSAQGTSNQPQHF. The genes are TRBV28 and TRBJ1-5; TRBD1 agrees at 7 bases. CDR3 length: 15 residues. CDR1 is MDHEN and CDR2 is SYDVKM in the germline V gene. Germline trimming cut 5 bases from V and 0 bases from J; bases unmatched to any gene: 4.

The V and J genes are TRBV9 and TRBJ2-1; 7 nucleotides line up with TRBD1. CDR1 and CDR2 from the germline V gene are SGDLS and YYNGEE. The CDR3 totals 16 residues. J gave up 0 bases and V 4 bases, and 7 bases lay outside the gene matches. CDR3 nucleotide sequence: TGTGCCAGCAGCCCGGCGACAGGGAGCTCCTACAATGAGCAGTTCTTC. It is translated as CASSPATGSSYNEQFF.

This clone was recorded once. The rearrangement joins TRBV7-9 to TRBJ2-7; the D gene is possibly TRBD1 (5 bases). Germline V gene lookup returns CDR1 SEHNR and CDR2 FQNEAQ (reference sequence). Trimming pared 4 bases from V and 1 base from J, leaving 8 bases between. CDR3 length: 13 residues. The CDR3 spells CASSSTASYEQYF. CDR3 nucleotide sequence: TGTGCCAGCAGCTCGACAGCTTCCTACGAGCAGTACTTC.

This chain joins TRBV19 and TRBJ2-5; D may be TRBD2 (6 bases). The CDR3 is made up of 16 amino acids. Trimming took 3 bases from V and 4 from J, leaving 18 bases between them. Germline V gives CDR1 LNHDA, CDR2 SQIVND (reference sequence). The CDR3 reads CASSIPGIGGVETQYF. The CDR3 region has the DNA TGTGCCAGTAGTATTCCGGGGATCGGAGGGGTAGAGACCCAGTACTTC.

J is TRBJ1-5 and V is TRBV28; TRBD1 matches at 12 bases. V shed 5 bases, J shed 1 base, and the junction held 12 bases outside the gene matches. Germline V gene sequence: CDR1 MDHEN, CDR2 SYDVKM. The CDR3 length is 19 residues. As DNA, the CDR3 is TGTGCCAGCAGTCCGCAGGGGGGGACAGGGGGCCCCAGCAATCAGCCCCAGCATTTT. This gives the protein CASSPQGGTGGPSNQPQHF.

This clone is a singleton in its sample. This sequence joins TRBV10-2 and TRBJ1-1; tentative D call: TRBD1 (6 bases). The CDR3 totals 14 residues. CDR1 is WSHSY and CDR2 is SAAADI in the germline V gene. The V and J ends lost 1 base and 5 bases respectively, with 11 bases between them. CDR3: CASSEFQGMTEAFF. The CDR3 bases are TGCGCCAGCAGTGAGTTTCAGGGGATGACTGAAGCTTTCTTT.

This chain connects TRBV7-3 to TRBJ2-5; D may be TRBD1 (6 bases). V was clipped by 5 bases and J by 5 bases, with 21 bases between them. Germline V gene data show CDR1 as SGHTA and CDR2 as FQGTGA. This CDR3 has 16 residues. CDR3 region: CASSLRAGAPLETQYF. The CDR3 DNA is TGTGCCAGCAGCCTGCGTGCAGGGGCGCCTCTTGAGACCCAGTACTTC.

The V gene is TRBV7-6, the J gene TRBJ2-1, with 9 bases lining up with TRBD2. J lost 5 bases, V lost 3 bases, and 5 bases had no gene match. This CDR3 has 15 residues. Germline V gene sequence: CDR1 SGHVS, CDR2 FNYEAQ. CDR3 sequence reads: CASSFIAGGHNEQFF. CDR3 in DNA: TGTGCCAGCAGCTTTATTGCGGGAGGGCACAATGAGCAGTTCTTC.

CDR3 loop: CASGGQEFYEQYF. In DNA form, the CDR3 reads TGTGCCAGCGGGGGCCAAGAGTTCTACGAGCAGTACTTC. The chain is built from TRBV27 and TRBJ2-7, with D possibly matching TRBD1 (6 bases). The germline CDR1 and CDR2 sequences are MNHEY and SMNVEV (reference sequence). There are 13 residues in the CDR3. Trimming took 8 bases from V and 3 from J, leaving 14 bases between them.

The V call is TRBV11-2, the J call TRBJ2-7; 8 bases align to TRBD2. Trimming at V came to 6 bases and at J to 5 bases, leaving 9 bases not matched to a gene. This CDR3 region has 14 residues. Germline loops: CDR1 SGHAT, CDR2 FQNNGV. The CDR3 bases are TGTGCCAGCAGTCCGAGGGGGACTAGAAACGAGCAGTACTTC. Protein product: CASSPRGTRNEQYF.